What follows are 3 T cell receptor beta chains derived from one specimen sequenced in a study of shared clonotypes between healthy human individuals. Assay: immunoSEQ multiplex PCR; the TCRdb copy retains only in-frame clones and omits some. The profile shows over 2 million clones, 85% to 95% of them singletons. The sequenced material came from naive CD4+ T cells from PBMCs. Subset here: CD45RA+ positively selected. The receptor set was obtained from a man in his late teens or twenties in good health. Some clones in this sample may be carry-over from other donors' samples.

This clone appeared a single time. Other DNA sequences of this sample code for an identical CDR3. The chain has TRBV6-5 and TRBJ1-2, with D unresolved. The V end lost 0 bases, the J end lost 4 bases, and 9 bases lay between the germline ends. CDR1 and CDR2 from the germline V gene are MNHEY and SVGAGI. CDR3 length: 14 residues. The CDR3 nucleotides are TGTGCCAGCAGTTACTCCGACGGCCTCTATGGCTACACCTTC. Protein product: CASSYSDGLYGYTF.

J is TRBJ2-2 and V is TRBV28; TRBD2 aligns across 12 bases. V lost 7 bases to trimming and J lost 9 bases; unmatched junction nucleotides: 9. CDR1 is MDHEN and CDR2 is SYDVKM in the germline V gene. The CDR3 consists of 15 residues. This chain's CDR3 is CASTSPSGGVRELFF. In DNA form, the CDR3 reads TGTGCCAGCACTTCCCCTAGCGGGGGGGTCCGGGAGCTGTTTTTT.

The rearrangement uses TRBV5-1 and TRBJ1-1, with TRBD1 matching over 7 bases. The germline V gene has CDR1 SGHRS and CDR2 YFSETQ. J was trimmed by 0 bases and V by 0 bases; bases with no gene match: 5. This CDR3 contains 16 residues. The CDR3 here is CASSLGRGSLNTEAFF. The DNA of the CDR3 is TGCGCCAGCAGCTTGGGCAGGGGGTCCCTGAACACTGAAGCTTTCTTT.